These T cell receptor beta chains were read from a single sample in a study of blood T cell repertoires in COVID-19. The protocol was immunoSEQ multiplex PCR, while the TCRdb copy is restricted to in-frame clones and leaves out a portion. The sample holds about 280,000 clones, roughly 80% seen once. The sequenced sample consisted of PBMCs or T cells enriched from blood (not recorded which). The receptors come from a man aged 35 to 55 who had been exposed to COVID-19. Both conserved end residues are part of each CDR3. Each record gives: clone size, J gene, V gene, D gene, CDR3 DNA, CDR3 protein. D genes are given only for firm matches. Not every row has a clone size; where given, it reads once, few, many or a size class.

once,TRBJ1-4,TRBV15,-,TGTGCCACCAGCAGAGGAGGGATTGAAAAACTGTTTTTT,CATSRGGIEKLFF
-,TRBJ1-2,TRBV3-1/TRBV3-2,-,TGTGCCAGCAGCCAAGAGCTTAGCAGGCCAGGGGCAGGATTCGCTAACTATGGCTACACCTTC,CASSQELSRPGAGFANYGYTF
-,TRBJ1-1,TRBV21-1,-,TGTGCCAGCAGCCAACAGGGGGCTCTGGCTGAAGCTTTCTTT,CASSQQGALAEAFF
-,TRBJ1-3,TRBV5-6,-,TGTGCCAGCAGCTCCTTGGCCGTCTCTGGAAACACCATATATTTT,CASSSLAVSGNTIYF
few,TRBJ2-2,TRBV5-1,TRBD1,TGCGCCAGCACCTTCAATGGACAGGGGAACACCGGGGAGCTGTTTTTT,CASTFNGQGNTGELFF
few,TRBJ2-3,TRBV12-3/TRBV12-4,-,TGTGCCAGCAGTTTTGAGGGCCCAGATACGCAGTATTTT,CASSFEGPDTQYF
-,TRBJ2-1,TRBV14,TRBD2,TGTGCCAGCAGCCAAGGGCTAGCGGGTTACAATGAGCAGTTCTTC,CASSQGLAGYNEQFF
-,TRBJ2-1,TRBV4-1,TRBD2,TGCGCCAGCAGCCAAGATCTGTTCGGACTAGCGGCAACATATGAGCAGTTCTTC,CASSQDLFGLAATYEQFF
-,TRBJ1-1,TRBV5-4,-,TGTGCCAGCAGTCTGGAGGCAGGGAACACTGAAGCTTTCTTT,CASSLEAGNTEAFF
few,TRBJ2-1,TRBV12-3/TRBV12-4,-,TGTGCCAGCAGTTTTGGAGGGGGCGGTGAGCAGTTCTTC,CASSFGGGGEQFF
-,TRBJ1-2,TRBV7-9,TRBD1,TGTGCCAGCAGTTCTCCCCTCCGGGACAGACAGGCCTCTAACTATGGCTACACCTTC,CASSSPLRDRQASNYGYTF